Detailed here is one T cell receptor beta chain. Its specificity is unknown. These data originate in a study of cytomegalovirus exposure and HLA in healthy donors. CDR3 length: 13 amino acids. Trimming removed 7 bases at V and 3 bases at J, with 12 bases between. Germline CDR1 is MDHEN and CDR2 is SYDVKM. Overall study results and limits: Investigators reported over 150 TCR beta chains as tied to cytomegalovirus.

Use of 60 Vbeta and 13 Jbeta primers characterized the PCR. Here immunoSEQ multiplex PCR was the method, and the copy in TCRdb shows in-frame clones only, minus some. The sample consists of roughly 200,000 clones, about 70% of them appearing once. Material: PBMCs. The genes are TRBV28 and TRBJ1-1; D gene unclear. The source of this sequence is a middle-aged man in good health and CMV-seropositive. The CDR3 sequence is CASTPYVYTEAFF. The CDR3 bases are TGTGCCAGCACCCCCTATGTGTACACTGAAGCTTTCTTT.